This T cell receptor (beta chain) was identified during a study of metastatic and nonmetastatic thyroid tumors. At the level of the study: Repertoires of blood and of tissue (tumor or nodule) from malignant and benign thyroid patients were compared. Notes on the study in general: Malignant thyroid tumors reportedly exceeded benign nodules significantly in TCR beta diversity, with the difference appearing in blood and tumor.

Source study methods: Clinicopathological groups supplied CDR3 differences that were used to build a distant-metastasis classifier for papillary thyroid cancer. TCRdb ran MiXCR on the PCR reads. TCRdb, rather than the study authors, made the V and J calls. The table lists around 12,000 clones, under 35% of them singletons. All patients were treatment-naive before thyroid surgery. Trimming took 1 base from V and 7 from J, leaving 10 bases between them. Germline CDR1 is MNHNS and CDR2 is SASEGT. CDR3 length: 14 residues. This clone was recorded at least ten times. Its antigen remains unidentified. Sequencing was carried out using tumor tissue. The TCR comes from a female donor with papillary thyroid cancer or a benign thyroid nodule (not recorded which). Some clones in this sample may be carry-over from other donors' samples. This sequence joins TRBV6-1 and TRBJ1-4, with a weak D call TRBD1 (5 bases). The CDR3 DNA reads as TGTGCCAGCAGTGAAGTGAGGGACGGTGAAAAACTGTTTTTT. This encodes CASSEVRDGEKLFF.